A single sample is the source of the 17 T cell receptor beta chains below, sequenced in a study of blood T cell repertoires in COVID-19. Here immunoSEQ multiplex PCR was the method, and the copy in TCRdb shows in-frame clones only, minus some. The sample has 140,000 or so clones; around 85% are singletons. The sequencing sample was made of PBMCs or T cells enriched from blood (not recorded which). The origin of the receptors is a middle-aged woman who had recovered from COVID-19.

J is TRBJ1-6 and V is TRBV4-1; D unresolved. V dropped 4 bases and J dropped 9 bases, with 16 bases sitting between them. The CDR3 sequence is 15 residues long. Germline values: CDR1 MGHRA, CDR2 YSYEKL. CDR3 loop: CASSPPGTIFSPLHF. In DNA, the CDR3 is TGCGCCAGCAGCCCACCGGGAACCATTTTTTCACCCCTCCACTTT.

In DNA, the CDR3 is TGCAGCGTTGACGACAGGGGGAACACTGAAGCTTTCTTT. Translated: CSVDDRGNTEAFF. The V call is TRBV29-1, the J call TRBJ1-1, with 8 bases fitting TRBD1. CDR1 SQVTM and CDR2 ANQGSEA come from the germline V gene. After removal of 3 bases from V and 1 base from J, the junction contained 1 base not matched to a gene. The CDR3 contains 13 residues.

The rearrangement uses TRBV5-5 and TRBJ2-3; 7 bases align to TRBD1. V shed 5 bases and J 1 base; nucleotides not matched to a gene: 4. This CDR3 has 14 amino acids. The germline V gene has CDR1 SGHKS and CDR2 YYEKEE (reference sequence). CDR3 in amino acids: CASSSGQRTDTQYF. CDR3 sequence (DNA): TGTGCCAGCAGTTCGGGACAGCGCACAGATACGCAGTATTTT.

This clone was seen only a few times. This chain connects TRBV6-5 to TRBJ1-2, with TRBD1 identical over 8 bases. The V segment lost 7 bases and the J segment 6 bases; nucleotides outside the gene matches: 10. This CDR3 has 14 amino acids. The germline V gene has CDR1 MNHEY and CDR2 SVGAGI. This CDR3 is CASTMQGAVHGYTF. CDR3 nucleotide sequence: TGTGCCAGCACAATGCAGGGGGCGGTCCATGGCTACACCTTC.

The chain is built from TRBV29-1 and TRBJ1-2; D might be TRBD1 (6 bases). The CDR3 runs to 13 residues. CDR1 SQVTM and CDR2 ANQGSEA come from the germline V gene. The CDR3 DNA reads as TGCACAATACAGGGAACCACTAACTATGGCTACACCTTC. Its protein is CTIQGTTNYGYTF.

The rearrangement joins TRBV25-1 to TRBJ1-1, with 9 positions matching TRBD1. Germline V CDR1 and CDR2: MGHDK, SYGVNS. There are 13 residues in the CDR3. V gave up 7 bases and J gave up 9 bases; unmatched junction bases: 9. CDR3 loop: CASTERGQGQAFF. CDR3 in DNA: TGTGCCAGCACCGAAAGGGGACAGGGACAAGCTTTCTTT.

This chain joins TRBV7-6 and TRBJ2-3, with 7 bases lining up with TRBD2. Germline CDR1 reads SGHVS; CDR2 reads FNYEAQ. After removal of 4 bases from V and 2 bases from J, the junction contained 15 bases not matched to a gene. The CDR3 has 18 residues. CDR3 region: CASSSPQVKRGITDTQYF. CDR3 bases: TGTGCCAGCAGCTCCCCTCAAGTAAAGCGGGGAATCACAGATACGCAGTATTTT.

J is TRBJ2-1 and V is TRBV24-1, with 8 bases that match TRBD1. The V segment lost 6 bases and the J segment 0 bases; nucleotides outside the gene matches: 6. The CDR3 runs 16 residues. Germline lookup yields CDR1 KGHDR and CDR2 SFDVKD. In DNA, the CDR3 is TGTGCCACCAGTACAGGGGGTGGAAGCTCCTACAATGAGCAGTTCTTC. Its translation is CATSTGGGSSYNEQFF.

V gene TRBV2 combines with J gene TRBJ2-7, with 9 bases that match TRBD2. From germline, CDR1 is SNHLY and CDR2 FYNNEI. The length of the CDR3 is 16 residues. The V segment lost 2 bases and the J segment 3 bases; nucleotides outside the gene matches: 8. The CDR3 DNA reads as TGTGCCAGCAGTGAATGGGCTAGCGGGGACAGCTACGAGCAGTACTTC. Translated: CASSEWASGDSYEQYF.

The chain is built from TRBV7-9 and TRBJ1-1, with D perhaps matching TRBD1 (6 bases). The CDR3 spans 12 residues. Trimming took off 4 bases at V and 12 bases at J, with 15 bases between the two ends. Looked up from germline, CDR1 is SEHNR and CDR2 is FQNEAQ (reference sequence). CDR3 DNA: TGTGCCAGCAGCTCCCAGACAGGCCCATCTTTCTTT. Translation gives CASSSQTGPSFF.

This clone was picked up one time. CDR3 amino acids: CASSEMASGGLDNEQFF. CDR3 bases: TGTGCCAGCAGTGAAATGGCTAGCGGGGGGTTGGACAATGAGCAGTTCTTC. V usage is TRBV2 and J usage is TRBJ2-1, with 11 bases fitting TRBD2. Unmatched junction bases numbered 8, after V lost 2 bases and J lost 5 bases. CDR1 is SNHLY and CDR2 is FYNNEI in the germline V gene. The CDR3 is 17 amino acids.

This rearrangement joins TRBV5-6 to TRBJ1-5; 7 positions agree with TRBD1. The CDR3 has 14 residues. CDR1 is SGHDT, CDR2 YYEEEE, per germline. J was trimmed by 5 bases and V by 0 bases; bases with no gene match: 2. As DNA, the CDR3 is TGTGCCAGCAGCTTGGGACAGGGAGATCAGCCCCAGCATTTT. Translated: CASSLGQGDQPQHF.

The rearrangement links TRBV19 to TRBJ1-6, with TRBD1 matching over 9 bases. In germline, CDR1 is LNHDA, CDR2 SQIVND (reference sequence). This CDR3 has 14 residues. Trimming cost V 5 bases and J 16 bases; bases outside gene matches: 12. CDR3 nucleotides: TGTGCCAGTAGTCCGGACGGACAGGGGCGAGGGCTCCACTTT. It specifies CASSPDGQGRGLHF.

A few counts support this clone. The CDR3 reads CASRETGLSTDTQYF. In nucleotides, the CDR3 is TGTGCCAGTAGAGAGACAGGGTTAAGCACAGATACGCAGTATTTT. This chain connects TRBV19 to TRBJ2-3; 7 nucleotides align to TRBD1. The CDR3 length is 15 residues. After removal of 6 bases from V and 0 bases from J, the junction contained 6 bases not matched to a gene. Germline lookup yields CDR1 LNHDA and CDR2 SQIVND (reference sequence).

V gene TRBV29-1 combines with J gene TRBJ2-5; perhaps TRBD1 as D (5 bases). Trimming removed 4 bases at V and 2 bases at J, with 11 bases between. Germline V lookup: CDR1 SQVTM, CDR2 ANQGSEA. The CDR3 is 13 residues long. CDR3 bases: TGCAGCGTTGCTCAGACAGTGCAAGAGACCCAGTACTTC. Encoded protein: CSVAQTVQETQYF.

The CDR3 spells CASSLELMGGRDTQYF. DNA for the CDR3: TGTGCCAGCAGCTTGGAATTGATGGGAGGACGAGATACGCAGTATTTT. This chain uses TRBV5-6 with TRBJ2-3; possibly TRBD2 for D (6 bases). V gave up 0 bases and J gave up 5 bases, with 16 bases separating them. Germline V gives CDR1 SGHDT, CDR2 YYEEEE. The CDR3 is made up of 16 amino acids.

The chain uses TRBV3-1 (or the pseudogene TRBV3-2) and TRBJ2-2; D perhaps matches TRBD1 (5 bases). Germline CDR1 is LGHDT and CDR2 is YNNKEL (reference sequence). CDR3 size: 17 residues. Trimming removed 4 bases from V and 0 bases from J, with 15 bases in between. The CDR3 DNA reads TGTGCCAGCAGCCCCGTATGGCAGGGCCCGAACACCGGGGAGCTGTTTTTT. Translating gives CASSPVWQGPNTGELFF.